Presented here are 14 T cell receptor beta chains from one specimen sequenced in a study of human T cells and chemical hapten exposure (dated by TCRdb to about 2021). Interpreted using the paper, the time point label stands for: pre-sensitization, week 0. The sample's treatment or condition label, in plain terms: therapeutic diphenylcyclopropenone sensitization with weekly scalp DPC. Library preparation was by RACE. The reads were generated on a NextSeq 500. In-frame beta chains were kept once TCRdb had trimmed the public reads at Q25 with fastp and called clones with MiXCR. Records with the same CDR3 protein are collapsed into one entry carrying the most frequent genes and DNA. This sample is represented by approximately 50,000 distinct CDR3 sequences; approximately 10% of them were singletons. About 4% of the sample belongs to the ten largest clones. The material was whole blood, obtained in connection with sensitization to the hapten diphenylcyclopropenone (DPC). Every receptor here comes from a woman in her thirties or forties with alopecia areata. Some clones in this sample may be carry-over from other donors' samples.

The rearrangement links TRBV4-3 to TRBJ1-6, with D possibly being TRBD1 (6 bases). The CDR3 totals 17 residues. The germline V gene has CDR1 LGHNA and CDR2 YSLEER. The V and J ends lost 0 bases and 2 bases respectively, with 11 bases between them. The CDR3 DNA sequence: TGCGCCAGCAGCCAAGAAGGAAGGACAGCCTATAATTCACCCCTCCACTTT. Protein product: CASSQEGRTAYNSPLHF.

This clonotype was seen at least ten times. The J gene is TRBJ2-6, the V gene TRBV10-3; 7 nucleotides align to TRBD2. Germline V CDR1 and CDR2: ENHRY, SYGVKD. The CDR3 length is 16 residues. After removal of 10 bases from V and 0 bases from J, the junction contained 9 bases not matched to a gene. The CDR3 coding sequence is TGTGCCAATCGGGCGGGAGATTACTCTGGGGCCAACGTCCTGACTTTC. Its translation is CANRAGDYSGANVLTF.

There are many counts of this clonotype. DNA for the CDR3: TGTGCCTGGAGCCTACTAGGGGGAGACACCGGGGAGCTGTTTTTT. Translation: CAWSLLGGDTGELFF. This chain connects TRBV30 to TRBJ2-2; a possible D gene is TRBD1 (6 bases). The V and J ends lost 3 bases and 3 bases respectively, with 14 bases between them. There are 15 residues in the CDR3. From germline, CDR1 is GTSNPN and CDR2 SVGIG (reference sequence). The full variable domain, with the rest looked up from reference TRBV30 and TRBJ2-2, is SQTIHQWPATLVQPVGSPLSLECTVEGTSNPNLYWYRQAAGRGLQLLFYSVGIGQISSEVPQNLSASRPQDRQFILSSKKLLLSDSGFYLCAWSLLGGDTGELFFGEGSRLTVL.

This clonotype was found many times. This rearrangement joins TRBV6-5 to TRBJ1-1, with 8 bases identical to TRBD1. V lost 0 bases and J lost 6; bases outside the gene matches: 15. There are 18 residues in the CDR3. Germline V gene data show CDR1 as MNHEY and CDR2 as SVGAGI. The CDR3 DNA sequence: TGTGCCAGCAGTTACTCTATTCTTCCAGGGGGCGGGATGGCTGAAGCTTTCTTT. This translates into CASSYSILPGGGMAEAFF.

The CDR3 DNA is TGTGCCAGCAGTGACGACAGAAAAGGCGCAACTAATGAAAAACTGTTTTTT. Its translation: CASSDDRKGATNEKLFF. The chain joins TRBV6-2 or TRBV6-3 to TRBJ1-4, with D possibly being TRBD1 (5 bases). Germline values: CDR1 MNHEY, CDR2 SVGEGT. This CDR3 region has 17 residues. V was trimmed by 5 bases and J by 0 bases, leaving 16 bases between them.

This clonotype was observed at least ten times. The rearrangement uses TRBV5-1 and TRBJ2-7, with D possibly TRBD2 on 5 matching bases. This CDR3 spans 14 amino acids. The V end lost 1 base, the J end lost 0 bases, and 8 bases lay between the germline ends. CDR1 is SGHRS, CDR2 YFSETQ, per germline. As DNA, the CDR3 is TGCGCCAGCAGCTTGAGGAGCGGCTCCTACGAGCAGTACTTC. Protein sequence: CASSLRSGSYEQYF.

This clonotype was counted at least ten times. The chain recombines TRBV11-2 with TRBJ1-1; D is undetermined. The CDR3 sequence is 13 residues long. The germline V and J ends were trimmed by 8 bases and 4 bases, with 14 bases remaining between them. In germline, CDR1 is SGHAT, CDR2 FQNNGV. CDR3 sequence (DNA): TGTGCCAGCCTCCGGGGAAAGAGCACTGAAGCTTTCTTT. Translated: CASLRGKSTEAFF.

This clonotype was found many times. The chain has TRBV12-5 and TRBJ2-3, with a weak D call TRBD2 (5 bases). The V and J ends lost 0 bases and 2 bases respectively, with 6 bases between them. Germline CDR1 is LGHNT and CDR2 is FRNRAP. The CDR3 loop spans 14 amino acids. The CDR3 loop reads CASGLVRDTDTQYF. The CDR3 DNA follows: TGTGCTAGTGGTTTGGTACGGGACACAGATACGCAGTATTTT. The full variable domain, completed using reference TRBV12-5 and TRBJ2-3, is DARVTQTPRHKVTEMGQEVTMRCQPILGHNTVFWYRQTMMQGLELLAYFRNRAPLDDSGMPKDRFSAEMPDATLATLKIQPSEPRDSAVYFCASGLVRDTDTQYFGPGTRLTVL.

This chain connects TRBV23-1 to TRBJ2-2; a possible D gene is TRBD2 (5 bases). TRBV23-1 is identified as an open reading frame with a role that is uncertain. This CDR3 has 15 amino acids. V was cut by 10 bases and J by 3 bases, with 18 bases left in between. In DNA, the CDR3 is TGCGCCACCCCGTCCGGGAACAAGTACACCGGGGAGCTGTTTTTT. Its translation: CATPSGNKYTGELFF.

This clonotype showed up many times. The rearrangement uses TRBV5-1 and TRBJ2-1; D might be TRBD2 (6 bases). Germline loops: CDR1 SGHRS, CDR2 YFSETQ. The CDR3 spans 18 residues. V lost 0 bases and J 6 bases, leaving 22 bases between the germline ends. The CDR3 DNA reads as TGCGCCAGCAGCTTGGGGGGGAGTGCGGGAACGCATTCCAATGAGCAGTTCTTC. Amino acid sequence: CASSLGGSAGTHSNEQFF.

This clonotype was counted at least ten times. The V call is TRBV13, the J call TRBJ1-2, with TRBD1 matching 10 bases. This CDR3 is 15 amino acids long. From germline, CDR1 is PRHDT and CDR2 FYEKMQ (reference sequence). J gave up 3 bases and V 5 bases, and 6 bases lay outside the gene matches. The CDR3: CASSRPGQGYYGYTF. The CDR3 nucleotides read TGTGCCAGCAGCCGACCGGGACAGGGGTACTATGGCTACACCTTC.

This clonotype was observed many times. V and J are TRBV12-3 or TRBV12-4 and TRBJ1-1; unclear D gene. Trimming removed 5 bases at V and 4 bases at J, with 17 bases between. The CDR3 consists of 15 residues. The CDR3 loop reads CASSADTGWGTEAFF. The CDR3 DNA is TGTGCCAGCAGTGCCGACACGGGTTGGGGCACTGAAGCTTTCTTT.

This clonotype was seen only a few times. CDR3: CASSLKIGEGSTEAFF. The CDR3 nucleotides are TGTGCCAGCAGTTTAAAGATCGGGGAGGGTAGCACTGAAGCTTTCTTT. The rearrangement links TRBV28 to TRBJ1-1; D is undetermined. CDR3 length equals 16 residues. Germline V gene lookup returns CDR1 MDHEN and CDR2 SYDVKM. V was cut by 2 bases and J by 4 bases, with 17 bases left in between.

The chain couples TRBV7-8 to TRBJ2-1; TRBD2 might be the D (5 bases). The V end was cut by 2 bases, the J end by 10 bases, with 12 bases between. CDR1 and CDR2 (germline): SGHVS, FQNEAQ. This CDR3 comprises 13 residues. CDR3 in amino acids: CASSLSEGREQFF. CDR3 coding DNA: TGTGCCAGCAGCTTATCCGAGGGCAGGGAGCAGTTCTTC.